Following are 23 T cell receptor beta chains from one sample sequenced in a study of monozygotic twins with inflammatory bowel disease. TCRdb reworked the 5' RACE reads into one entry per CDR3 protein, no DNA. The repertoire table contains 330,000 or so distinct CDR3 sequences. The sequenced sample was blood. The receptors here all came from a human donor with ulcerative colitis or Crohn's disease, or a healthy co-twin of an affected twin (not recorded which).

The chain is built from TRBV12-3 or TRBV12-4 and TRBJ2-4; TCRdb returns TRBD1, unconfirmable since there is no DNA. The length of the CDR3 is 16 residues. The CDR3 reads CASSLAGGIAKNIQYF.

The chain uses TRBV28 and TRBJ2-1. The CDR3 loop spans 13 amino acids. The germline gives CDR1 MDHEN, CDR2 SYDVKM. The CDR3 protein is CASSFPEEGEQFF.

This chain joins TRBV11-2 and TRBJ2-2; checking the TCRdb D call of TRBD1 is not possible without DNA. Germline V lookup: CDR1 SGHAT, CDR2 FQNNGV. The CDR3 has 16 amino acids. The CDR3 protein is CASSLGRDRGTGELFF.

The rearrangement links TRBV5-1 to TRBJ2-3; with no DNA, the TCRdb D assignment of TRBD1 cannot be verified. The germline V gene has CDR1 SGHRS and CDR2 YFSETQ. There are 15 residues in the CDR3. CDR3 protein: CASRATGRASDTQYF.

The chain's CDR3 is CASSPRVVFRPTDTQYF. This sequence joins TRBV7-8 and TRBJ2-3. The CDR3 totals 17 residues. Germline values: CDR1 SGHVS, CDR2 FQNEAQ.

The V call is TRBV2, the J call TRBJ2-2; TCRdb lists TRBD2, though no DNA is available to test this call. Per germline, CDR1 SNHLY and CDR2 FYNNEI. The CDR3 totals 16 residues. The CDR3 here is CASSAGGRADTGELFF.

The chain is built from TRBV10-3 and TRBJ1-5; checking the TCRdb D call of TRBD1 is not possible without DNA. CDR1 and CDR2 from the germline V gene are ENHRY and SYGVKD. This CDR3 comprises 14 residues. The CDR3 loop is CAISEEQGFQPQHF.

V and J are TRBV3-1 and TRBJ1-1; TCRdb names TRBD1, which stays unverified in the absence of DNA. The length of the CDR3 is 15 residues. Per the germline V gene, CDR1 is LGHDT and CDR2 is YNNKEL (reference sequence). CDR3 in amino acids: CASSRETGGFTEAFF. The full variable domain, with the rest looked up from reference TRBV3-1 and TRBJ1-1, is DTAVSQTPKYLVTQMGNDKSIKCEQNLGHDTMYWYKQDSKKFLKIMFSYNNKELIINETVPNRFSPKSPDKAHLNLHINSLELGDSAVYFCASSRETGGFTEAFFGQGTRLTVV.

The chain is built from TRBV4-1 and TRBJ1-5; no DNA is available, so the TRBD1 call from TCRdb remains unchecked. Germline loops: CDR1 MGHRA, CDR2 YSYEKL. This CDR3 contains 16 residues. The CDR3 loop is CASSQDRGLLNQPQHF.

The CDR3 sequence is CASSLTPKGETQYF. This chain joins TRBV5-6 and TRBJ2-5. The CDR3 is 14 residues long. In germline, CDR1 is SGHDT, CDR2 YYEEEE.

The chain uses TRBV6-2 or TRBV6-3 and TRBJ1-6; TCRdb designates TRBD1, a call that cannot be tested without DNA. The CDR3 extends over 16 amino acids. CDR1 and CDR2 (germline): MNHEY, SVGEGT. The CDR3 sequence: CASRILGQVYNSPLHF.

The chain recombines TRBV7-2 with TRBJ1-2. The CDR3 has 14 amino acids. Germline V lookup: CDR1 SGHTA, CDR2 FQGNSA. The CDR3 loop is CASSLEAGPEGYTF. Together with reference TRBV7-2 and TRBJ1-2, the CDR3 gives the full variable domain: GAGVSQSPSNKVTEKGKDVELRCDPISGHTALYWYRQSLGQGLEFLIYFQGNSAPDKSGLPSDRFSAERTGGSVSTLTIQRTQQEDSAVYLCASSLEAGPEGYTFGSGTRLTVV.

The chain's CDR3 is CSASHAGTVFPNTEAFF. The chain uses TRBV20-1 and TRBJ1-1; TCRdb's assignment of TRBD1 cannot be checked, as there is no DNA. This CDR3 region has 17 residues. Germline CDR1 reads DFQATT; CDR2 reads SNEGSKA (reference sequence).

The chain uses TRBV5-4 and TRBJ1-3; TCRdb outputs TRBD1, but without DNA this stays unchecked. The CDR3 length is 11 residues. Germline-derived CDR1 and CDR2 are SGHNT and YYREEE (reference sequence). The CDR3 sequence is CASSRGDTIYF.

This rearrangement joins TRBV7-2 to TRBJ2-1; TCRdb calls TRBD2, which cannot be checked without DNA. The CDR3 contains 17 residues. Germline V gives CDR1 SGHTA, CDR2 FQGNSA. CDR3 region: CASSSGGAGGAYNEQFF. Full variable domain (missing parts from reference TRBV7-2 and TRBJ2-1): GAGVSQSPSNKVTEKGKDVELRCDPISGHTALYWYRQSLGQGLEFLIYFQGNSAPDKSGLPSDRFSAERTGGSVSTLTIQRTQQEDSAVYLCASSSGGAGGAYNEQFFGPGTRLTVL.

The chain combines TRBV7-9 with TRBJ2-5; with no DNA, the TCRdb D assignment of TRBD1 cannot be verified. The CDR3 spans 16 residues. Germline CDR1 reads SEHNR; CDR2 reads FQNEAQ (reference sequence). CDR3 sequence reads: CASSRTVGTAQETQYF.

CDR3 sequence reads: CASSPYPTLGAYEQYF. The rearrangement uses TRBV19 and TRBJ2-7. Germline lookup yields CDR1 LNHDA and CDR2 SQIVND (reference sequence). The CDR3 length is 16 residues.

This chain's CDR3 is CASSLGTSGFGANVLTF. The J gene is TRBJ2-6, the V gene TRBV5-4; TCRdb lists TRBD2, though no DNA is available to test this call. This CDR3 comprises 17 residues. Germline assignment: CDR1 SGHNT and CDR2 YYREEE (reference sequence).

This rearrangement joins TRBV27 to TRBJ1-5; lacking DNA, the TRBD1 call made by TCRdb goes unchecked. Germline loops: CDR1 MNHEY, CDR2 SMNVEV (reference sequence). The CDR3 contains 12 residues. This CDR3 reads CASATGNQPQHF.

The chain recombines TRBV10-3 with TRBJ2-3; TCRdb designates TRBD1, a call that cannot be tested without DNA. The CDR3 has 15 residues. Germline CDR1 reads ENHRY; CDR2 reads SYGVKD. The CDR3 reads CAITRGEGGTDTQYF.

The chain uses TRBV10-3 and TRBJ2-5; TCRdb reports TRBD1, a call that lacks DNA to check it against. Germline-derived CDR1 and CDR2 are ENHRY and SYGVKD. CDR3 length equals 14 residues. The CDR3 here is CAISGTVTQETQYF.

The gene calls are TRBV18 and TRBJ2-3. From germline, CDR1 is KGHSH and CDR2 LQKENI. This CDR3 contains 14 residues. CDR3 sequence reads: CASSPQGLTDTQYF.

The gene calls are TRBV20-1 and TRBJ1-1. Looked up from germline, CDR1 is DFQATT and CDR2 is SNEGSKA (reference sequence). CDR3 length equals 17 residues. CDR3 residues: CSARDYRRGPRDTEAFF.